The 27 T cell receptor beta chains listed next were all sequenced from one sample in a study of patients and donors after allogeneic stem cell transplantation. One entry per CDR3 protein results from TCRdb running MiXCR on the RT-PCR reads. Among 150,000 to 250,000 distinct CDR3 sequences listed, around two fifths were seen once. Specimen: blood, either unsorted or a sorted T cell fraction (not recorded which). The receptors were gathered from a human donor who was either an allogeneic HSCT recipient or a stem cell or donor lymphocyte infusion donor (not recorded which). It is not recorded whose cells these are; they may come from a transplant donor.

This clonotype has a handful of counts. The V and J genes are TRBV15 and TRBJ2-2; tentatively, D is TRBD2 (6 bases). Germline CDR1 and CDR2: LNHNV and YYDKDF (reference sequence). This CDR3 is built from 15 residues. Trimming shortened V by 4 bases and J by 6 bases, and 15 bases separated the two germline ends. CDR3 protein: CATSTQGGRSGELFF. In DNA form, the CDR3 reads TGTGCCACCAGCACTCAGGGAGGTCGGTCCGGGGAGCTGTTTTTT. Variable domain in full (rest from reference TRBV15 and TRBJ2-2): DAMVIQNPRYQVTQFGKPVTLSCSQTLNHNVMYWYQQKSSQAPKLLFHYYDKDFNNEADTPDNFQSRRPNTSFCFLDIRSPGLGDTAMYLCATSTQGGRSGELFFGEGSRLTVL.

The chain carries TRBV28 and TRBJ1-1; D uncertain. Germline CDR1 is MDHEN and CDR2 is SYDVKM. The CDR3 is made up of 12 amino acids. The V gene lost 8 bases and the J gene lost 0 bases, with 7 bases spanning the gap. As DNA, the CDR3 is TGTGCCAGCCGACCCCTGAACACTGAAGCTTTCTTT. Protein product: CASRPLNTEAFF. The full variable domain, completed using reference TRBV28 and TRBJ1-1, is DVKVTQSSRYLVKRTGEKVFLECVQDMDHENMFWYRQDPGLGLRLIYFSYDVKMKEKGDIPEGYSVSREKKERFSLILESASTNQTSMYLCASRPLNTEAFFGQGTRLTVV.

The rearrangement links TRBV6-6 to TRBJ1-5; unclear D gene. Germline-derived CDR1 and CDR2 are MNHNY and SVGAGI (reference sequence). This CDR3 spans 12 amino acids. V shed 3 bases and J shed 6 bases, with 6 bases lying between them. This CDR3 is CASSYSVQPQHF. Here the CDR3 DNA reads TGTGCCAGCAGTTATTCGGTTCAGCCCCAGCATTTT.

J is TRBJ1-2 and V is TRBV28; D is perhaps TRBD1 (5 bases). CDR1 and CDR2 from the germline V gene are MDHEN and SYDVKM. This CDR3 region has 15 residues. V lost 7 bases and J 6 bases, leaving 21 bases between the germline ends. The CDR3 DNA sequence: TGTGCCAGCAAACCCGCGGGACCGACGCGGGATGGCTACACCTTC. This codes for CASKPAGPTRDGYTF.

The chain combines TRBV5-1 with TRBJ1-2; 9 bases match TRBD1. From germline, CDR1 is SGHRS and CDR2 YFSETQ. V gave up 4 bases and J gave up 5 bases; unmatched junction bases: 6. This CDR3 comprises 14 residues. CDR3 amino acids: CASSSTGGRYGYTF. CDR3 DNA sequence: TGCGCCAGCAGCAGTACAGGGGGCAGATATGGCTACACCTTC.

This chain connects TRBV2 to TRBJ1-4; D unclear. V was cut by 7 bases and J by 7 bases, with 16 bases left in between. The CDR3 is 14 residues long. The germline V gene encodes CDR1 SNHLY and CDR2 FYNNEI. As DNA, the CDR3 is TGTGCCAGCACCCGCGGCGCGACTGGTGAAAAACTGTTTTTT. It translates to CASTRGATGEKLFF.

The chain joins TRBV5-1 to TRBJ2-7; TRBD2 agrees at 9 bases. The CDR3 sequence is 14 residues long. CDR1 and CDR2 from the germline V gene are SGHRS and YFSETQ. The junction had 10 bases not matched to a gene; V was cut back by 0 bases and J by 12 bases. CDR3 sequence: CASSLAEGSGSPYF. CDR3 DNA: TGCGCCAGCAGCTTGGCCGAGGGTAGCGGGAGTCCGTACTTC.

J is TRBJ1-1 and V is TRBV6-5; D is ambiguous. Germline V gene data show CDR1 as MNHEY and CDR2 as SVGAGI. Trimming removed 8 bases at V and 10 bases at J, with 14 bases between. This CDR3 contains 11 residues. As DNA, the CDR3 is TGTGCCAGCTCCCGCGGGTCAGTAGCTTTCTTT. Amino acids: CASSRGSVAFF.

This chain links TRBV4-2 with TRBJ2-2, with 11 bases fitting TRBD2. Germline CDR1 reads LGHNA; CDR2 reads YNFKEQ. The CDR3 sequence is 17 residues long. Trimming took 3 bases from V and 4 from J; bases not matched to a gene: 7. CDR3 in DNA: TGTGCCAGCAGCCAGGCCACTAGCGGGAGAGGCACCGGGGAGCTGTTTTTT. This encodes CASSQATSGRGTGELFF.

The table lists this clonotype with a few counts. V is TRBV7-6 and J is TRBJ1-1; 9 bases are shared with TRBD1. The CDR3 consists of 14 residues. V was pared by 6 bases and J by 6 bases, with 8 bases of the junction left unmatched. In germline, CDR1 is SGHVS, CDR2 FNYEAQ. The CDR3 loop reads CASRSRDRASEAFF. The CDR3 DNA is TGTGCCAGCAGGTCAAGGGACAGGGCGTCTGAAGCTTTCTTT.

CDR3 in DNA: TGTGCCAGCCATCAAGGGCCAGGGTGGATCTATGGCTACACCTTC. As protein: CASHQGPGWIYGYTF. The J gene is TRBJ1-2, the V gene TRBV28; D is possibly TRBD1 (5 bases). Germline V gene data show CDR1 as MDHEN and CDR2 as SYDVKM. The CDR3 length is 15 residues. V lost 8 bases to trimming and J lost 4 bases, with 20 bases between them.

This clonotype was observed a handful of times. The chain carries TRBV5-8 and TRBJ1-1; possible D gene TRBD1, 6 bases. The germline V gene encodes CDR1 SGHTS and CDR2 YDEGEE. V was shortened by 3 bases and J by 4 bases, with 13 bases between the two germline ends. The CDR3 loop spans 14 amino acids. The CDR3 DNA reads as TGTGCCAGCAGCTATGGGGGGCTAGGCACTGAAGCTTTCTTT. Protein: CASSYGGLGTEAFF.

This clonotype was observed many times. The chain carries TRBV6-6 and TRBJ2-7, with D tentatively TRBD1 (6 bases). This CDR3 is 15 amino acids long. V lost 7 bases and J lost 5, with 21 bases in between. From germline, CDR1 is MNHNY and CDR2 SVGAGI (reference sequence). The CDR3 here is CASNPVRTETDEQYF. For the CDR3, the DNA is TGTGCCAGCAACCCAGTAAGGACAGAAACTGACGAGCAGTACTTC.

The chain combines TRBV9 with TRBJ2-7, with 11 bases aligning to TRBD2. Germline V gene sequence: CDR1 SGDLS, CDR2 YYNGEE. J was trimmed by 3 bases and V by 4 bases; bases with no gene match: 9. This CDR3 has 16 amino acids. In DNA form, the CDR3 reads TGTGCCAGCAGCCCCAACCCACTAGCGGGAGACTACGAGCAGTACTTC. It yields the protein CASSPNPLAGDYEQYF. Full variable domain (outside the CDR3, taken from reference TRBV9 and TRBJ2-7): DSGVTQTPKHLITATGQRVTLRCSPRSGDLSVYWYQQSLDQGLQFLIQYYNGEERAKGNILERFSAQQFPDLHSELNLSSLELGDSALYFCASSPNPLAGDYEQYFGPGTRLTVT.

The chain is built from TRBV6-5 and TRBJ2-2; D perhaps matches TRBD2 (5 bases). The CDR3 spans 14 residues. Between the trimmed V and J ends, which lost 5 bases and 1 base, there was a span of 8 bases. The germline V gene encodes CDR1 MNHEY and CDR2 SVGAGI. CDR3 sequence: CASSRSGNTGELFF. CDR3 bases: TGTGCCAGCAGTCGCAGCGGGAACACCGGGGAGCTGTTTTTT.

The V gene is TRBV4-3, the J gene TRBJ2-1; 12 bases map to TRBD1. The CDR3 runs 17 residues. CDR1 and CDR2 from the germline V gene are LGHNA and YSLEER. After removal of 3 bases from V and 0 bases from J, the junction contained 3 bases not matched to a gene. CDR3 DNA: TGCGCCAGCAGCCAGGGACAGGGGGCCTTCTCCTACAATGAGCAGTTCTTC. Protein: CASSQGQGAFSYNEQFF.

The chain joins TRBV28 to TRBJ2-1, with TRBD2 matching over 7 bases. This CDR3 has 17 residues. V dropped 5 bases and J dropped 3; count of bases not matched to a gene: 13. Germline loops: CDR1 MDHEN, CDR2 SYDVKM. The CDR3 DNA reads TGTGCCAGCAGTCTTGCGCGCGGGAGATTGAACTACAATGAGCAGTTCTTC. The encoded protein is CASSLARGRLNYNEQFF.

As regards this clonotype: One junction end does not reproduce the germline sequence, and a read error may be involved. The chain carries TRBV5-1 and TRBJ2-3; the D is unclear. The germline gives CDR1 SGHRS, CDR2 YFSETQ. The CDR3 covers 13 residues. This chain's CDR3 is CASSLVGTDTQYF. CDR3 DNA: TGTGCCAGCAGCTTAGTGGGAACAGATACGCAGTATTTT.

The rearrangement uses TRBV4-1 and TRBJ1-5; 7 bases are a match to TRBD1. Germline CDR1 and CDR2: MGHRA and YSYEKL. The CDR3 loop spans 18 amino acids. Trimming at V came to 0 bases and at J to 0 bases, leaving 8 bases not matched to a gene. The CDR3 region has the DNA TGCGCCAGCAGCCAAGAATCGACAGGGCCTCATAGCAATCAGCCCCAGCATTTT. This sequence encodes CASSQESTGPHSNQPQHF.

The V gene is TRBV24-1, the J gene TRBJ2-2; unclear D gene. Between the trimmed V and J ends, which lost 9 bases and 0 bases, there was a span of 13 bases. Looked up from germline, CDR1 is KGHDR and CDR2 is SFDVKD. The CDR3 runs 15 residues. CDR3 sequence: CATSQAKANTGELFF. CDR3 sequence (DNA): TGTGCCACCTCCCAAGCTAAAGCGAACACCGGGGAGCTGTTTTTT.

DNA of the CDR3: TGCAGCGTTCGGGATGGACAGGGGGGCTACGAGCAGTACTTC. Translation gives CSVRDGQGGYEQYF. The chain has TRBV29-1 and TRBJ2-7, with TRBD1 identical over 10 bases. Germline V gene lookup returns CDR1 SQVTM and CDR2 ANQGSEA. CDR3 length: 14 amino acids. The ends lost 5 bases at V and 3 bases at J; junction bases unmatched: 7.

The chain's CDR3 is CATSANIQGAEQFF. Here the CDR3 DNA reads TGTGCCACCAGTGCCAATATACAGGGGGCTGAGCAGTTCTTC. The chain links TRBV24-1 to TRBJ2-1; 9 positions agree with TRBD1. The ends lost 5 bases at V and 9 bases at J; junction bases unmatched: 7. Germline V gives CDR1 KGHDR, CDR2 SFDVKD. The CDR3 loop spans 14 amino acids.

This clonotype was detected only a few times. The V call is TRBV4-3, the J call TRBJ1-2; D call uncertain. The germline V gene has CDR1 LGHNA and CDR2 YSLEER. This CDR3 is 14 amino acids long. Trimming took off 0 bases at V and 0 bases at J, with 5 bases between the two ends. The CDR3 loop reads CASSQDSSNYGYTF. The CDR3 DNA reads TGCGCCAGCAGCCAAGATAGCTCTAACTATGGCTACACCTTC.

CDR3 protein: CASSVLDVYTF. The DNA for the CDR3 is TGTGCCAGCAGCGTACTAGACGTATACACCTTC. V is TRBV9 and J is TRBJ1-2; no clear D. Germline lookup yields CDR1 SGDLS and CDR2 YYNGEE. V was cut by 1 base and J by 11 bases, with 9 bases left in between. The CDR3 runs 11 residues. Looking up the rest from reference TRBV9 and TRBJ1-2 gives the full variable domain: DSGVTQTPKHLITATGQRVTLRCSPRSGDLSVYWYQQSLDQGLQFLIQYYNGEERAKGNILERFSAQQFPDLHSELNLSSLELGDSALYFCASSVLDVYTFGSGTRLTVV.

This chain joins TRBV7-9 and TRBJ1-6; TRBD1 might be the D (5 bases). Trimming removed 5 bases from V and 7 bases from J, with 18 bases in between. Germline values: CDR1 SEHNR, CDR2 FQNEAQ (reference sequence). The CDR3 length is 16 residues. This CDR3 is CASSLSWTEGNSPLHF. The CDR3 DNA reads TGTGCCAGCAGCCTATCCTGGACGGAGGGGAATTCACCCCTCCACTTT.

The chain has TRBV7-8 and TRBJ1-2; TRBD1 matches at 8 bases. V dropped 5 bases and J dropped 6; count of bases not matched to a gene: 5. The CDR3 is made up of 13 amino acids. Germline CDR1 SGHVS, CDR2 FQNEAQ. CDR3 amino acids: CASSTDRGHGYTF. Written as DNA, the CDR3 is TGTGCCAGCAGCACAGACAGGGGACATGGCTACACCTTC.

This chain links TRBV25-1 with TRBJ1-2; maybe TRBD1 (5 bases). This CDR3 is built from 15 residues. The V end was cut by 0 bases, the J end by 5 bases, with 13 bases between. In germline, CDR1 is MGHDK, CDR2 SYGVNS. CDR3 nucleotides: TGTGCCAGCAGTGAATATGGGGACCTCGGGTATGGCTACACCTTC. Translation gives CASSEYGDLGYGYTF.